The 20 T cell receptor beta chains presented below share a single source sample, sequenced in a study of T cell responses to AZD1222 COVID-19 vaccine. This table comes from immunoSEQ multiplex PCR, and its TCRdb copy is limited to in-frame clones, with some not included. The data contain 100,000 to 150,000 clones, approximately 86% of them singletons. Sequencing was performed on peripheral blood, taken 28 days after the second AZD1222 dose. These receptors were collected from an adult who received the AZD1222 COVID-19 vaccine.

The chain has TRBV7-9 and TRBJ1-1; 8 bases agree with TRBD1. Per germline, CDR1 SEHNR and CDR2 FQNEAQ (reference sequence). J was trimmed by 0 bases and V by 5 bases; bases with no gene match: 2. The length of the CDR3 is 14 residues. CDR3 in amino acids: CASSRGQVNTEAFF. DNA for the CDR3: TGTGCCAGCAGCAGGGGACAGGTGAACACTGAAGCTTTCTTT.

The genes are TRBV6-5 and TRBJ1-5; D may be TRBD1 (5 bases). Trimming removed 8 bases from V and 4 bases from J, with 9 bases in between. Germline CDR1 reads MNHEY; CDR2 reads SVGAGI. The CDR3 extends over 12 amino acids. CDR3 loop: CASGGGNQPQHF. CDR3 bases: TGTGCCAGCGGGGGGGGGAATCAGCCCCAGCATTTT.

This clone was seen once. The chain links TRBV30 to TRBJ1-5; D gene unclear. With 1 base removed from V and 5 bases from J, the gap between germline ends came to 12 bases. The CDR3 runs to 14 residues. Per the germline V gene, CDR1 is GTSNPN and CDR2 is SVGIG (reference sequence). CDR3 sequence reads: CAWSGAGLDQPQHF. CDR3 DNA sequence: TGTGCCTGGAGTGGGGCGGGGTTGGATCAGCCCCAGCATTTT.

This clone has a single count. The CDR3 reads CASSRQGRDQPQHF. CDR3 coding DNA: TGTGCCAGCAGCCGACAGGGGCGGGATCAGCCCCAGCATTTT. The V call is TRBV9, the J call TRBJ1-5; TRBD1 aligns across 8 bases. This CDR3 has 14 residues. Trimming took 4 bases from V and 5 from J; bases not matched to a gene: 5. The germline V gene encodes CDR1 SGDLS and CDR2 YYNGEE.

J is TRBJ2-1 and V is TRBV4-1; D gene unclear. Germline values: CDR1 MGHRA, CDR2 YSYEKL. CDR3 size: 14 residues. V shed 1 base and J shed 4 bases, with 8 bases lying between them. The CDR3 is CASSQVRSYNEQFF. DNA of the CDR3: TGCGCCAGCAGCCAAGTTCGGAGTTACAATGAGCAGTTCTTC.

This chain connects TRBV29-1 to TRBJ1-2, with D maybe TRBD1 (6 bases). Germline V gene data show CDR1 as SQVTM and CDR2 as ANQGSEA. The V end was cut by 3 bases, the J end by 3 bases, with 23 bases between. The CDR3 is 17 residues long. The CDR3 region is CSVDRDTGGLGDYGYTF. The CDR3 DNA reads TGCAGCGTTGATAGGGACACGGGCGGGCTGGGGGACTATGGCTACACCTTC.

In this sample, this clone turned up once. The chain employs TRBV2 and TRBJ1-6, with D unclear. Germline values: CDR1 SNHLY, CDR2 FYNNEI. This CDR3 is 16 amino acids long. Trimming pared 2 bases from V and 6 bases from J, leaving 14 bases between. CDR3 DNA sequence: TGTGCCAGCAGTGAACGGAGCGGAAGATTTAATTCACCCCTCCACTTT. Translating it yields CASSERSGRFNSPLHF.

The genes are TRBV28 and TRBJ2-1; D might be TRBD2 (5 bases). The V end was cut by 4 bases, the J end by 4 bases, with 11 bases between. The CDR3 is 14 residues long. CDR1 and CDR2 from the germline V gene are MDHEN and SYDVKM. CDR3 DNA: TGTGCCAGCAGTTCCCTTTCGGGGTACAATGAGCAGTTCTTC. Translated, it gives CASSSLSGYNEQFF.

This chain links TRBV6-1 with TRBJ1-2; D gene uncertain. In germline, CDR1 is MNHNS, CDR2 SASEGT. V gave up 2 bases and J gave up 10 bases, with 11 bases separating them. This CDR3 region has 12 residues. CDR3 sequence: CASSEPLRTYTF. DNA of the CDR3: TGTGCCAGCAGTGAACCCCTCCGAACCTACACCTTC.

This clone was observed a single time. The chain joins TRBV21-1 to TRBJ2-7; the D call in the table, TRBD1, was not verified against the DNA. TRBV21-1 is classified as a pseudogene. CDR3 length equals 16 residues. CDR3 DNA sequence: TGTGCCAGCAGCAAAGCAGCCAGGCGTATTCTCTACGAGCAGTACTTC. It codes for CASSKAARRILYEQYF.

This clone has just a few counts. V usage is TRBV7-2 and J usage is TRBJ2-5; 11 bases agree with TRBD2. Germline V CDR1 and CDR2: SGHTA, FQGNSA. The CDR3 sequence is 15 residues long. After removal of 5 bases from V and 5 bases from J, the junction contained 7 bases not matched to a gene. CDR3 residues: CASSELAGVGETQYF. DNA for the CDR3: TGTGCCAGCAGCGAACTAGCGGGGGTGGGGGAGACCCAGTACTTC.

The rearrangement uses TRBV6-5 and TRBJ1-6; D is unresolved. Trimming removed 6 bases from V and 5 bases from J, with 11 bases in between. CDR3 length equals 14 residues. Germline lookup yields CDR1 MNHEY and CDR2 SVGAGI. The chain's CDR3 is CASSRMTHNSPLHF. The CDR3 DNA sequence: TGTGCCAGCAGCCGGATGACCCATAATTCACCCCTCCACTTT.

J is TRBJ1-1 and V is TRBV4-1, with 8 bases identical to TRBD1. This CDR3 region has 17 residues. Germline CDR1 MGHRA, CDR2 YSYEKL. V was pared by 1 base and J by 4 bases, with 11 bases of the junction left unmatched. DNA of the CDR3: TGCGCCAGCAGCCAAGCGCAGGGGGCAATTTTGAGCACTGAAGCTTTCTTT. Protein product: CASSQAQGAILSTEAFF.

The V and J genes are TRBV11-2 and TRBJ2-3; D unresolved. The CDR3 is 14 residues long. The germline V gene encodes CDR1 SGHAT and CDR2 FQNNGV. V shed 2 bases and J shed 0 bases, with 6 bases lying between them. In nucleotides, the CDR3 is TGTGCCAGCAGCTTATTTGCGAGCACAGATACGCAGTATTTT. It is translated as CASSLFASTDTQYF.

V is TRBV5-8 and J is TRBJ1-1; D gene uncertain. CDR1 and CDR2 from the germline V gene are SGHTS and YDEGEE. CDR3 length equals 12 residues. Trimming stripped 1 base from V and 4 bases from J, with 5 bases between. This CDR3 is CASSLLLTEAFF. For the CDR3, the DNA is TGTGCCAGCAGCTTGCTGCTCACTGAAGCTTTCTTT. The full variable domain, in which reference TRBV5-8 and TRBJ1-1 provide the parts outside the CDR3, is EAGVTQSPTHLIKTRGQQATLRCSPISGHTSVYWYQQALGLGLQFLLWYDEGEERNRGNFPPRFSGRQFPNYSSELNVNALELEDSALYLCASSLLLTEAFFGQGTRLTVV.

This rearrangement joins TRBV19 to TRBJ1-1; possibly TRBD1 for D (5 bases). V shed 6 bases and J shed 0 bases, with 14 bases lying between them. The CDR3 is 15 residues long. From germline, CDR1 is LNHDA and CDR2 SQIVND (reference sequence). CDR3: CASRNGGTMNTEAFF. The CDR3 coding sequence is TGTGCCAGTAGAAACGGTGGGACTATGAACACTGAAGCTTTCTTT.

The V and J genes are TRBV7-2 and TRBJ2-1; the D gene is possibly TRBD2 (6 bases). Trimming cost V 7 bases and J 4 bases, with 11 bases left between them. There are 13 residues in the CDR3. Germline values: CDR1 SGHTA, CDR2 FQGNSA. The CDR3 DNA follows: TGTGCCAGCACACTAGCTGCGTACAATGAGCAGTTCTTC. Its translation is CASTLAAYNEQFF.

The chain has TRBV10-1 and TRBJ1-3; D not certain. V was shortened by 2 bases and J by 0 bases, with 14 bases between the two germline ends. The CDR3 totals 17 residues. Germline V lookup: CDR1 WNHNN, CDR2 SYGVQD (reference sequence). CDR3 nucleotide sequence: TGCGCCAGCAGTGAGCCATCTAGTCGCAGCTCTGGAAACACCATATATTTT. Translating gives CASSEPSSRSSGNTIYF.

The J gene is TRBJ1-2, the V gene TRBV19; D gene uncertain. V was pared by 2 bases and J by 0 bases, with 7 bases between. Germline loops: CDR1 LNHDA, CDR2 SQIVND (reference sequence). This CDR3 contains 14 residues. The DNA for the CDR3 is TGTGCCAGTAGTATAAGGTACCCTAACTATGGCTACACCTTC. Protein sequence: CASSIRYPNYGYTF.

The chain joins TRBV3-1 (or the pseudogene TRBV3-2) to TRBJ1-1; possibly TRBD1 for D (5 bases). The CDR3 sequence is 14 residues long. The germline gives CDR1 LGHDT, CDR2 YNNKEL (reference sequence). Trimming stripped 4 bases from V and 4 bases from J, with 13 bases between. The CDR3 coding sequence is TGTGCCAGCAGCCCTCAACGTGGGGGCACTGAAGCTTTCTTT. Translated: CASSPQRGGTEAFF.